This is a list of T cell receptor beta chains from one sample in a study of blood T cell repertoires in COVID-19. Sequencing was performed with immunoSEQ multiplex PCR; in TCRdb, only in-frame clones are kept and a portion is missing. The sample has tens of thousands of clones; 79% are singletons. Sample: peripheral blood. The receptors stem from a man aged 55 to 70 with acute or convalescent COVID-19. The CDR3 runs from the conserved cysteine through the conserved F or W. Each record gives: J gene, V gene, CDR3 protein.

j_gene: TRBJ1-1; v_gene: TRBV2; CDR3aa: CASSEGGQGKTEAFF
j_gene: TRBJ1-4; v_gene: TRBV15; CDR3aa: CATGDSINEKLFF
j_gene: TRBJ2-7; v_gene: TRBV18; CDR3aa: CASSPPPSYEQYF
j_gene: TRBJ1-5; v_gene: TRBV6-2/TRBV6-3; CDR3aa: CASSPWGDQPQHF
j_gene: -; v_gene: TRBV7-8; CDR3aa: CASSLQSGPGDEQFF
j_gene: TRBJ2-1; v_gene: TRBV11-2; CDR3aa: CASSFLVNRLNEQFF
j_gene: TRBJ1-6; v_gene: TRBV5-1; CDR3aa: CASSGPGQGGSPLHF
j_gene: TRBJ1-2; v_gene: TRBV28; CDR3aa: CASSLELANYGYTF
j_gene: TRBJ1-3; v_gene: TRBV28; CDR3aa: CASTGTGISGNTIYF
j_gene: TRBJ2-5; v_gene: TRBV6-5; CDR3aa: CASSSQPIQETQYF
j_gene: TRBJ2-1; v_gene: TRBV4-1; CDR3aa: CASGRVPGNEQFF
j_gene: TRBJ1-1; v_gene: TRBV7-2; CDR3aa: CASSTQGNTEAFF
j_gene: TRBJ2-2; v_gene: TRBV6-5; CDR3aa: CASISGQNTGELFF
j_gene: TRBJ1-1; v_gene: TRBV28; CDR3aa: CASSFGEWVTEAFF
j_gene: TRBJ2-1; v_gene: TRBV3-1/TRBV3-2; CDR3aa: CASSHVTSGSFGNEQFF
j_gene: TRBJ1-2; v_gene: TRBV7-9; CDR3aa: CASSFFGLEGGYTF
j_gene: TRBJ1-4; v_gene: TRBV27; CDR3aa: CASSLSLGEKLFF
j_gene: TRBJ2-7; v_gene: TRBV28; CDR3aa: CASSLTGQGSSYEQYF
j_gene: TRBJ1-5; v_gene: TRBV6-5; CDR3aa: CASSYSIQGNQPQHF
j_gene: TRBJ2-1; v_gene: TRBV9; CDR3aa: CASSTRLAGEQFF
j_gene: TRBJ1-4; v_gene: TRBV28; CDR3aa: CASSTASTNEKLFF
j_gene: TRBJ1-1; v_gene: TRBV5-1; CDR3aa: CASSLTGGNTEAFF
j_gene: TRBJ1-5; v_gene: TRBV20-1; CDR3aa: CSASGGQFGSF
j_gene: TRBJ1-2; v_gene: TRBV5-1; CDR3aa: CASSLEEQGGGYTF
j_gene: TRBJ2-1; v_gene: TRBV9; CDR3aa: CASSVGAGRSLIEQFF
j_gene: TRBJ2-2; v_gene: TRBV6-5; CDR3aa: CASSQNTGELFF
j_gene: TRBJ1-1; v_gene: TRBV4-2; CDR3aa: CASSARYEGNTEAFF
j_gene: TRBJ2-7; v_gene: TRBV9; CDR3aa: CASSVSSGSYEQYF
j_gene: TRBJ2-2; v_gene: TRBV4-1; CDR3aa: CASRNFYQGLAQATSNTGELFF